The rows below give T cell receptor beta chains drawn from one sample of a study of blood T cell repertoires in COVID-19. Using immunoSEQ multiplex PCR, the repertoire was profiled, and TCRdb retains in-frame clones only, with some absent. The sample has 200,000 to 250,000 clones, approximately 85% seen once; the top ten hold roughly 8.2%. Sample: peripheral blood. All receptors derive from a woman over 75 with COVID-19, enrolled during active disease. Both conserved end residues are part of each CDR3. A D gene is named only where the DNA matches it firmly. Clone size appears in some rows only: once, few, many, or a class for an expanded clone.

d_call,v_call,j_call,clone_size,cdr3_aa,cdr3_nt
TRBD1,TRBV5-1,TRBJ2-7,NA,CASSVGQGGYEQYF,TGCGCCAGCAGCGTGGGACAGGGAGGCTACGAGCAGTACTTC
NA,TRBV5-4,TRBJ2-3,NA,CASSPPPSAAPSTDTQYF,TGTGCCAGCAGCCCTCCCCCTTCGGCGGCCCCGAGCACAGATACGCAGTATTTT
TRBD2,TRBV10-3,TRBJ2-1,NA,CAISGPAGVNEQFF,TGTGCCATCAGTGGTCCAGCGGGAGTAAATGAGCAGTTCTTC
NA,TRBV6-1,TRBJ1-2,NA,CASSERGDWPQNGYTF,TGTGCCAGCAGTGAGAGAGGGGACTGGCCTCAAAATGGCTACACCTTC
NA,TRBV29-1,TRBJ1-1,NA,CSVHPGQGGTEAFF,TGCAGCGTTCACCCGGGGCAGGGAGGAACTGAAGCTTTCTTT
TRBD2,TRBV24-1,TRBJ2-1,NA,CATSDGTSHWQFF,TGTGCCACCAGTGACGGGACTAGCCATTGGCAGTTCTTC
NA,TRBV19,TRBJ2-1,NA,CASSISSSYNEQFF,TGTGCCAGTAGTATCTCGAGCTCCTACAATGAGCAGTTCTTC
TRBD1,TRBV2,TRBJ1-6,NA,CASSDATGRNSPLHF,TGTGCCAGCAGTGATGCGACAGGGAGGAATTCACCCCTCCACTTT
NA,TRBV24-1,TRBJ2-3,NA,CATTGGTFTDTQYF,TGTGCCACCACAGGGGGGACTTTCACAGATACGCAGTATTTT
TRBD1,TRBV18,TRBJ1-1,NA,CASSPGTGLNTEAFF,TGTGCCAGCTCACCCGGGACAGGGTTGAACACTGAAGCTTTCTTT
TRBD2,TRBV9,TRBJ2-1,NA,CASSGTSGSYNEQFF,TGTGCCAGCAGCGGGACTAGCGGGAGTTACAATGAGCAGTTCTTC
NA,TRBV2,TRBJ2-3,NA,CASRDYTDTQYF,TGTGCCAGCAGGGACTACACAGATACGCAGTATTTT
NA,TRBV7-9,TRBJ2-1,NA,CASSPRGWTVSFTHNEQFF,TGTGCCAGCAGCCCCAGGGGTTGGACCGTGTCCTTTACGCACAATGAGCAGTTCTTC
NA,TRBV18,TRBJ1-1,few,CASSPRGGETEAFF,TGTGCCAGCTCACCCCGGGGAGGGGAAACTGAAGCTTTCTTT
TRBD1,TRBV11-2,TRBJ1-2,once,CASSFGQVSNYGYTF,TGTGCCAGCAGCTTCGGACAGGTCTCGAACTATGGCTACACCTTC
NA,TRBV6-1,TRBJ1-1,NA,CASSEGGPGTVNTEAFF,TGTGCCAGCAGTGAAGGTGGCCCCGGAACAGTGAACACTGAAGCTTTCTTT
NA,TRBV18,TRBJ1-1,NA,CASSPSRNAEAFF,TGTGCCAGCTCACCATCCAGGAACGCTGAAGCTTTCTTT
TRBD1,TRBV6-2/TRBV6-3,TRBJ2-5,many,CASSYLGQGQTQYF,TGTGCCAGCAGTTACCTAGGACAGGGACAGACCCAGTACTTC
NA,TRBV7-9,TRBJ1-3,once,CASSPTVFPGNTIYF,TGTGCCAGCAGCCCCACAGTTTTCCCTGGAAACACCATATATTTT
TRBD1,TRBV10-1,TRBJ2-7,NA,CATQGGTGVEQYF,TGCGCGACCCAAGGGGGGACAGGGGTCGAGCAGTACTTC
TRBD1,TRBV5-1,TRBJ1-4,NA,CASSPRGRPAEKLFF,TGCGCCAGCAGTCCCAGGGGGCGCCCGGCGGAAAAACTGTTTTTT
TRBD1,TRBV29-1,TRBJ1-5,NA,CSARQGPEQPQHF,TGCAGCGCTCGACAGGGGCCAGAACAGCCCCAGCATTTT
NA,TRBV20-1,TRBJ2-7,NA,CSARSSREQYF,TGCAGTGCTAGGTCATCGAGGGAGCAGTACTTC
NA,TRBV7-2,TRBJ2-1,few,CASSSGGRDYNEQFF,TGTGCCAGCAGCTCAGGGGGGCGGGATTACAATGAGCAGTTCTTC
TRBD2,TRBV28,TRBJ2-5,NA,CASSSLPASGSEGTQYF,TGTGCCAGCAGTTCGCTTCCTGCTAGCGGGAGTGAGGGGACCCAGTACTTC
NA,TRBV3-1/TRBV3-2,TRBJ1-1,NA,CASSRLGEAFF,TGTGCCAGCAGCCGTCTAGGCGAAGCTTTCTTT
NA,TRBV5-6,TRBJ2-2,NA,CASNRFSNGELFF,TGTGCCAGCAACAGGTTCTCTAACGGGGAGCTGTTTTTT
TRBD2,TRBV20-1,TRBJ2-7,NA,CSASSQVPSGIHEQYF,TGCAGTGCTAGTAGCCAGGTTCCTAGCGGGATCCACGAGCAGTACTTC
NA,TRBV2,TRBJ1-4,NA,CASSQGEKLFF,TGTGCCAGCAGTCAGGGAGAAAAACTGTTTTTT
TRBD2,TRBV19,TRBJ2-1,NA,CASSRAGLADNEQFF,TGTGCCAGTAGTAGGGCTGGACTAGCTGACAATGAGCAGTTCTTC
TRBD1,TRBV30,TRBJ1-5,NA,CAWSRRDRGLYSNQPQHF,TGTGCCTGGTCAAGGCGAGACAGGGGACTTTATAGCAATCAGCCCCAGCATTTT
TRBD1,TRBV7-2,TRBJ1-1,once,CASRPSPTGRRTEAFF,TGTGCCAGCAGGCCAAGCCCGACAGGGCGGAGGACTGAAGCTTTCTTT
TRBD1,TRBV5-1,TRBJ1-2,few,CASSPTGTGGYTF,TGCGCCAGCAGCCCGACAGGGACGGGTGGCTACACCTTC
NA,TRBV5-1,TRBJ1-3,NA,CASSPGRFSGNTIYF,TGCGCCAGCAGCCCAGGGCGATTTTCTGGAAACACCATATATTTT
NA,TRBV11-3,TRBJ2-2,NA,CASSLGWPGELFF,TGTGCCAGCAGCTTAGGCTGGCCCGGGGAGCTGTTTTTT
TRBD1,TRBV7-9,TRBJ1-2,once,CASSHRTGETYGYTF,TGTGCCAGCAGCCACCGGACAGGGGAGACCTATGGCTACACCTTC
TRBD1,TRBV11-3,TRBJ2-5,NA,CASSALGTGRETQYF,TGTGCCAGCAGTGCCCTTGGGACAGGCAGAGAGACCCAGTACTTC
TRBD1,TRBV7-3,TRBJ1-2,NA,CASSLGTAYGYTF,TGTGCCAGCAGCTTAGGGACAGCCTATGGCTACACCTTC
NA,TRBV6-2/TRBV6-3,TRBJ1-5,NA,CASSYGALSHQPQHF,TGTGCCAGCAGTTACGGGGCTCTAAGCCATCAGCCCCAGCATTTT
TRBD2,TRBV5-1,TRBJ2-1,once,CASSLGLAARNEQFF,TGCGCCAGCAGCTTGGGACTAGCGGCTCGCAATGAGCAGTTCTTC
TRBD2,TRBV13,TRBJ2-1,NA,CASSLPSRGGNYNEQFF,TGTGCCAGCAGCTTACCCTCACGGGGGGGGAACTACAATGAGCAGTTCTTC
TRBD2,TRBV18,TRBJ2-1,NA,CASSPAGVTNEQFF,TGTGCCAGCTCACCCGCGGGAGTGACCAATGAGCAGTTCTTC
TRBD1,TRBV11-3,TRBJ1-1,NA,CASSLVGTGLGTEAFF,TGTGCCAGCAGCTTAGTAGGGACAGGCCTAGGGACTGAAGCTTTCTTT
TRBD1,TRBV5-6,TRBJ1-1,NA,CASSWLRTGGDSFF,TGTGCCAGCAGCTGGCTCCGGACAGGTGGGGATTCTTTCTTT
NA,TRBV6-2/TRBV6-3,TRBJ2-2,NA,CASSSGPNTGELFF,TGTGCCAGCAGTAGTGGGCCTAACACCGGGGAGCTGTTTTTT
TRBD1,TRBV7-3,TRBJ2-2,NA,CASSRDRGVSGELFF,TGTGCCAGCAGCCGGGACAGGGGTGTCTCCGGGGAGCTGTTTTTT
TRBD2,TRBV18,TRBJ2-2,NA,CASSPPGTSGSTGELFF,TGTGCCAGCTCACCACCTGGGACTAGCGGATCCACCGGGGAGCTGTTTTTT
NA,TRBV5-1,TRBJ2-3,NA,CASSSTPADTQYF,TGCGCCAGCAGCTCCACTCCCGCGGATACGCAGTATTTT
TRBD2,TRBV18,TRBJ2-2,NA,CASSPPTSGRHTGELFF,TGTGCCAGCTCACCACCTACTAGCGGGAGGCACACCGGGGAGCTGTTTTTT
TRBD1,TRBV27,TRBJ1-1,NA,CASSLARGRGRGTEAFF,TGTGCCAGCAGTTTAGCTCGGGGAAGGGGGCGCGGGACTGAAGCTTTCTTT
NA,TRBV20-1,TRBJ1-1,NA,CSARPRSEAFF,TGCAGTGCTAGACCGAGGTCTGAAGCTTTCTTT
NA,TRBV6-5,TRBJ1-2,NA,CATDFSQGSGYGYTF,TGTGCCACCGACTTTTCACAGGGATCCGGCTATGGCTACACCTTC
NA,TRBV7-9,TRBJ1-4,NA,CASSFSKTGEKLFF,TGTGCCAGCAGCTTCAGCAAAACGGGTGAAAAACTGTTTTTT
NA,TRBV2,TRBJ1-1,NA,CASRQTMNTEAFF,TGTGCCAGCAGACAGACCATGAACACTGAAGCTTTCTTT
NA,TRBV6-2/TRBV6-3,TRBJ2-1,NA,CASSPARERWFF,TGTGCCAGCAGTCCAGCTCGGGAGAGGTGGTTCTTC
TRBD1,TRBV6-5,TRBJ1-2,NA,CASSSEDRGNYGYTF,TGTGCCAGCAGTTCCGAGGACAGGGGGAACTATGGCTACACCTTC
TRBD1,TRBV6-5,TRBJ1-2,NA,CASSLGQTYDYTF,TGTGCCAGCTCGCTGGGACAGACCTATGACTACACCTTC
NA,TRBV11-2,TRBJ1-1,NA,CASSLGSHTEAFF,TGTGCCAGCAGCTTAGGGAGTCACACTGAAGCTTTCTTT
NA,TRBV11-2,TRBJ1-2,NA,CASSLDEIRGYTF,TGTGCCAGCAGCTTAGACGAGATACGGGGCTACACCTTC
NA,TRBV19,TRBJ1-2,NA,CASSIDGVGYTF,TGTGCCAGTAGTATAGACGGGGTAGGCTACACCTTC